This note documents a single TCR beta chain sequence. Its target is unknown. Germline V lookup: CDR1 DFQATT, CDR2 SNEGSKA (reference sequence). CDR3 length: 14 amino acids. With the 5' RACE reads reprocessed, TCRdb shows one record per CDR3 protein and no DNA. The sample is made up of 420,000 or so distinct CDR3 sequences, and the top ten hold more than 2% of it. This record comes from a study of monozygotic twins with inflammatory bowel disease. Findings and caveats of the study: No one strong IBD-associated signal or clonotype was supported.

The receptor's source is a human donor with ulcerative colitis or Crohn's disease, or a healthy co-twin of an affected twin (not recorded which). The specimen sequenced was blood. The chain couples TRBV20-1 to TRBJ1-1; the TCRdb call, TRBD1, lacks DNA for checking. Here the CDR3 reads CSAMGQASNTEAFF.